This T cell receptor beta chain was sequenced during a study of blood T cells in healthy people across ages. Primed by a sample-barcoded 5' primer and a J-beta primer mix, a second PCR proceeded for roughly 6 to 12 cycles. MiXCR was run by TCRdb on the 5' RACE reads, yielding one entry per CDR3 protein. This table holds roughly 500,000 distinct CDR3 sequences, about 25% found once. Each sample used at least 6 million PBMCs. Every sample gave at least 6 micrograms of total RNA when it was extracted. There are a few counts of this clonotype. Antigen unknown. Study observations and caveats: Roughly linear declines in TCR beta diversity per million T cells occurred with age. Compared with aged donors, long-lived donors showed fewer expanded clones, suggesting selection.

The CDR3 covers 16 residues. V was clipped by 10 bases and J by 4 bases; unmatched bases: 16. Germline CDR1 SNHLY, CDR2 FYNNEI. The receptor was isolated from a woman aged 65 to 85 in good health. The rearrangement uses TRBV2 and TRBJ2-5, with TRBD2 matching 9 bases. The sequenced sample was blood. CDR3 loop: CATRGRIAGARETQYF. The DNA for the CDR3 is TGTGCCACCCGAGGCAGAATAGCGGGGGCTCGAGAGACCCAGTACTTC.